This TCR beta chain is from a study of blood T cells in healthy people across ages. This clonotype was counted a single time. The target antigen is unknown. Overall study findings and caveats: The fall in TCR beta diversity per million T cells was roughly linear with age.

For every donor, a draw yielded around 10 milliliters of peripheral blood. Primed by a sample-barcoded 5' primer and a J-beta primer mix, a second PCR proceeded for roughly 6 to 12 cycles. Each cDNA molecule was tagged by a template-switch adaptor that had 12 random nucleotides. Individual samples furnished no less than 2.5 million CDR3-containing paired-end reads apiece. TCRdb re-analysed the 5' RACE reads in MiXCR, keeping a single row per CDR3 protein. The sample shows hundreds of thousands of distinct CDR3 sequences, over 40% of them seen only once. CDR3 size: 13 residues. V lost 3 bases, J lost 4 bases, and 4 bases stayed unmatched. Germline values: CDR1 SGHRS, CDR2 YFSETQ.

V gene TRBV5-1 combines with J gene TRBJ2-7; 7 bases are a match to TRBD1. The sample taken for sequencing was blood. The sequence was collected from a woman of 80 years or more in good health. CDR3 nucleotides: TGCGCCAGCAGCTGGGACAGATATTACGAGCAGTACTTC. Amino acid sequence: CASSWDRYYEQYF. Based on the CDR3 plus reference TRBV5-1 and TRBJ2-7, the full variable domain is KAGVTQTPRYLIKTRGQQVTLSCSPISGHRSVSWYQQTPGQGLQFLFEYFSETQRNKGNFPGRFSGRQFSNSRSEMNVSTLELGDSALYLCASSWDRYYEQYFGPGTRLTVT.